A selection of T cell receptor beta chains follows, all from one sample in a study of cytomegalovirus exposure and HLA in healthy donors. Profiling relied on immunoSEQ multiplex PCR, and the TCRdb table lists in-frame clones only, not all of them. The repertoire holds 130,000 or so clones, with around 82% as singletons. The specimen sequenced was PBMCs. Source of these receptors: a man in his forties or fifties in good health and CMV-seronegative. Both conserved end residues are trimmed from each CDR3. The order of the fields is J gene, V gene, CDR3 protein.

>TRBJ1-1|TRBV28
ASGVYEGGNTEAF
>TRBJ2-3|TRBV6-6
ASSYSASGTTDTQY
>TRBJ2-1|TRBV9
ASSVDGSTAYNEQF
>TRBJ2-7|TRBV10-3
AISGTYSASSYEQY
>TRBJ1-4|TRBV28
ASSGPATNEKLF
>TRBJ2-7|TRBV18
ASSPRGTGGIGEQY
>TRBJ2-1|TRBV5-1
ASSSRRDRVNEQF
>TRBJ1-4|TRBV9
ASNQGATNEKLF
>TRBJ2-1|TRBV14
ASSLQGPPGEQF
>TRBJ2-2|TRBV4-1
ASSQAGTANTGELF
>TRBJ2-2|TRBV2
ASYRGQRIGELF
>TRBJ1-1|TRBV2
ASTLEGNTEAF
>TRBJ2-7|TRBV6-1
ASIGGSYSYEQY
>TRBJ1-1|TRBV9
ASSVAGTANTEAF
>TRBJ2-7|TRBV10-1
ASSSGRGGYEQY
>TRBJ1-2|TRBV5-1
ASSLSGDYGYT
>TRBJ2-2|TRBV4-3
ASSQDKASGSSGTGELF
>TRBJ2-5|TRBV7-2
ASNRRLAGQETQY
>TRBJ1-1|TRBV7-9
ASSLTPRGFNTEAF
>.|TRBV11-1
ASSFGWSATSEQY
>TRBJ2-1|TRBV10-1
ASSESRGSDNEQF
>TRBJ2-5|TRBV28
ASSLLGTSGRKTQY
>TRBJ2-3|TRBV19
ASSKEVGRTDTQY
>TRBJ2-3|TRBV6-6
ASSMTGESDTQY
>TRBJ1-4|TRBV6-6
ASSIGEMDEKLF
>TRBJ2-2|TRBV14
ASSDSVGWSTGELF
>TRBJ2-7|TRBV28
ASSLGGRIYEQY
>TRBJ1-2|TRBV19
ASSILQGNGYT
>TRBJ1-1|TRBV7-8
ASSYPRTGRGNTEAF
>TRBJ2-5|TRBV29-1
SVHTGTRRGETQY
>TRBJ2-3|TRBV18
ASSRTVTDTQY
>TRBJ1-3|TRBV30
AWSVDSSSGNTIY
>TRBJ1-2|TRBV28
ASSDDRYYGYT
>TRBJ1-5|TRBV19
ASSIQGRYQPQH
>TRBJ2-5|TRBV30
AWSVASGTYQETQY
>TRBJ2-2|TRBV14
ASSPLEGATGELF
>TRBJ1-1|TRBV6-6
ASSLDRNTEAF